These T cell receptor beta chains were read from a single sample in a study of blood T cell repertoires in COVID-19. TCRdb's copy holds only in-frame clones and misses some; the assay was immunoSEQ multiplex PCR. Of 100,000 or so clones in the sample, about four fifths are singletons; the top ten hold 15% to 20%. What was sequenced was peripheral blood. All receptors derive from a human donor in a cohort sampled during active COVID-19. Each CDR3 is given with its conserved first and last residue. The D gene is left open where the match is weak. Size is stated for part of the rows, as once, few or many counts, or as a class when the clone is expanded.

J gene	clone size	V gene	D gene	CDR3 length	CDR3 DNA	CDR3 protein
TRBJ2-7	-	TRBV6-5	-	14	TGTGCCAGCACCGGGTTCGACGGTAGCTACGAGCAGTACTTC	CASTGFDGSYEQYF
TRBJ1-2	once	TRBV5-5	-	13	TGTGCCAGCAGCCCGTTAATGGAGGATGGCTACACCTTC	CASSPLMEDGYTF
TRBJ2-7	-	TRBV27	-	14	TGTGCCAGCAGTTTATTCGCCAGTTCCTACGAGCAGTACTTC	CASSLFASSYEQYF
TRBJ1-2	-	TRBV28	TRBD1	16	TGTGCCAGCAGCCCTCCTGGGACAGGGAGAGGCGCTGGCTACACCTTC	CASSPPGTGRGAGYTF
TRBJ2-6	once	TRBV27	-	16	TGTGCCAGCAGTCAACAGGGACCCCCTGGGGCCAACGTCCTGACTTTC	CASSQQGPPGANVLTF
TRBJ1-2	-	TRBV5-1	TRBD1	19	TGCGCCAGCAGCTCATTCCGGGACAGGGGGCGGAGTAATCGGTATGGCTACACCTTC	CASSSFRDRGRSNRYGYTF
TRBJ2-7	-	TRBV7-2	-	15	TGTGCCAGCAGCGTCCGGGACATCCTCATCGGGGAGCAGTACTTC	CASSVRDILIGEQYF
TRBJ2-7	-	TRBV18	TRBD1	15	TGTGCCAGCTCACCACCCGGGACAGGGGGCATCGAGCAGTACTTC	CASSPPGTGGIEQYF
TRBJ1-1	-	TRBV7-3	-	14	TGTGCCAGCAGCTCGGGAGGGGTGAACACTGAAGCTTTCTTT	CASSSGGVNTEAFF
TRBJ1-1	-	TRBV30	-	14	TGTGCCTGGGCCCGGGTTGGGACTCGCACTGAAGCTTTCTTT	CAWARVGTRTEAFF
TRBJ2-7	-	TRBV5-1	TRBD2	14	TGCGCCAGCAGGGAGCGGGAGGTCAGGGACGAGCAGTACTTC	CASREREVRDEQYF
TRBJ2-5	-	TRBV28	TRBD2	17	TGTGCCAGCAGTCCCGAGAGGGTAGCGGGGTTTATTGGGACCCAGTACTTC	CASSPERVAGFIGTQYF
TRBJ2-7	-	TRBV5-4	TRBD1	14	TGTGCCAGCATGGGGGACAGGGGGAAAGACGAGCAGTACTTC	CASMGDRGKDEQYF
TRBJ2-5	-	TRBV27	TRBD1	16	TGTGCCAGCAGTTTATCAAAGGGGACAGGGGGGGAGACCCAGTACTTC	CASSLSKGTGGETQYF
TRBJ1-6	-	TRBV18	TRBD1	17	TGTGCCAGCTCACCACCCGCCGGGACAGGGGGACGTTCACCCCTCCACTTT	CASSPPAGTGGRSPLHF
TRBJ2-7	few	TRBV27	-	14	TGTGCCAGCTCGAAATCGGGGTCCCGCTACGAGCAGTACTTC	CASSKSGSRYEQYF
TRBJ2-1	-	TRBV9	-	15	TGTGCCAGCAGCGTAGCTGGGGCCTACAACAATGAGCAGTTCTTC	CASSVAGAYNNEQFF
TRBJ2-1	-	TRBV7-8	-	15	TGTGCCAGCAGCTTACGGGATATTCAGTACAATGAGCAGTTCTTC	CASSLRDIQYNEQFF
TRBJ2-1	-	TRBV10-3	TRBD2	15	TGTGCCATCAGTGATGGCGGGAGGGGATACAATGAGCAGTTCTTC	CAISDGGRGYNEQFF
TRBJ2-2	-	TRBV10-2	-	15	TGCGCCAGCAGTTTAGCGACGACGAGCACCGGGGAGCTGTTTTTT	CASSLATTSTGELFF
TRBJ1-1	-	TRBV5-1	TRBD1	14	TGCGCCAGCAGCTCCGCGACAGGGGGCAAACGAGCTTTCTTT	CASSSATGGKRAFF
TRBJ1-3	few	TRBV7-2	TRBD1	13	TGTGCCAGCAGCCCCCAGGGGGCAAACACCATATATTTT	CASSPQGANTIYF
TRBJ1-1	-	TRBV7-9	-	13	TGTGCCAGCAGCTTAGCAGGAGTTGTTGAAGCTTTCTTT	CASSLAGVVEAFF
TRBJ1-1	few	TRBV6-6	-	13	TGTGCCAGCAGTTTCAGGGGTCCTCGGGAAGCTTTCTTT	CASSFRGPREAFF
TRBJ2-7	-	TRBV7-3	-	14	TGTGCCAGCAGCTTACGGGACAACTCCTACGAGCAGTACTTC	CASSLRDNSYEQYF
TRBJ2-7	-	TRBV6-5	TRBD2	15	TGTGCCAGCAGGGGTAGCGGGAGCGCCGCCTACGAGCAGTACTTC	CASRGSGSAAYEQYF
TRBJ1-3	-	TRBV27	TRBD1	16	TGTGCCAGCAGGTCAGGGGGGACCGTCTCTGGAAACACCATATATTTT	CASRSGGTVSGNTIYF
TRBJ1-4	-	TRBV5-1	TRBD1	16	TGCGCCAGCAGCCCCACGCCGGGACAGGCTCAGGAAAAACTGTTTTTT	CASSPTPGQAQEKLFF
TRBJ2-7	-	TRBV6-5	TRBD2	13	TGTGCCAGCCGCACTAGCGGGAGTGCCGAGCAGTACTTC	CASRTSGSAEQYF
TRBJ2-2	-	TRBV12-3/TRBV12-4	-	13	TGTGCCAGCAGTTTAGCTCGTACCGGGGAGCTGTTTTTT	CASSLARTGELFF
TRBJ1-4	-	TRBV30	-	14	TGTGCCTGGAGATCGGTCACTTCTAATGAAAAACTGTTTTTT	CAWRSVTSNEKLFF
TRBJ1-4	-	TRBV28	-	14	TGTGCCAGCAGTTTATTCCGCCGGGGTGAAAAACTGTTTTTT	CASSLFRRGEKLFF
TRBJ1-1	-	TRBV21-1	-	16	TGTGCCAGCAGCAAAGCGCTGACGCAGGGAGGCACTGAAGCTTTCTTT	CASSKALTQGGTEAFF
TRBJ1-3	-	TRBV30	-	12	TGTGCCTGGGGATACTCTGGAAACACCATATATTTT	CAWGYSGNTIYF
TRBJ2-7	-	TRBV5-4	TRBD2	15	TGTGCCAGCTCTCGCACCGGGACTAGCGGGAGCGAGCAGTACTTC	CASSRTGTSGSEQYF
TRBJ1-5	-	TRBV6-4	TRBD1	16	TGTGCCAGCAGTGCTGTGGACAGGGATAGCAATCAGCCCCAGCATTTT	CASSAVDRDSNQPQHF
TRBJ2-7	-	TRBV15	TRBD2	16	TGTGCCACCAGCAGAGATTGGAGGGAGGGTCACCCGGAGCAGTACTTC	CATSRDWREGHPEQYF
TRBJ1-1	-	TRBV2	-	14	TGTGCCAGCAGTGAGCAGGGCAGGGGCACTGAAGCTTTCTTT	CASSEQGRGTEAFF
TRBJ2-7	once	TRBV14	TRBD2	14	TGTGCCAGCAGCCAACTAGCGGGAGTTTACGAGCAGTACTTC	CASSQLAGVYEQYF